The T cell receptor beta chain under discussion was sequenced for a study of blood T cell repertoires in COVID-19. The protocol was immunoSEQ multiplex PCR, while the TCRdb copy is restricted to in-frame clones and leaves out a portion. This sample has some 400,000 clones; over 65% occur once, and the top ten carry 0.85% to 1.2%. Trimming shortened V by 1 base and J by 0 bases, and 13 bases separated the two germline ends. Germline V gene data show CDR1 as SGHRS and CDR2 as YFSETQ. The CDR3 spans 16 residues. The TCR comes from a human donor with acute or convalescent COVID-19. The donor label of this sample is uncertain. Sequencing was performed on peripheral blood. The rearrangement uses TRBV5-1 and TRBJ2-5; the D gene is possibly TRBD2 (6 bases). This CDR3 is CASSLSRGGDQETQYF. The DNA for the CDR3 is TGCGCCAGCAGCTTGTCGAGGGGCGGGGACCAAGAGACCCAGTACTTC. The full variable domain, with the rest looked up from reference TRBV5-1 and TRBJ2-5, is KAGVTQTPRYLIKTRGQQVTLSCSPISGHRSVSWYQQTPGQGLQFLFEYFSETQRNKGNFPGRFSGRQFSNSRSEMNVSTLELGDSALYLCASSLSRGGDQETQYFGPGTRLLVL.